This TCR beta chain stems from a study of pediatric ulcerative colitis. Details on this clone: The antigen remains unidentified. This CDR3 is also generated by other DNA sequences in the sample.

Notes on the study in general: Ulcerative colitis patients shared more blood-rectal clones than controls. Two rectal CDR3 clonotypes occurred in all ulcerative colitis patients.

The diagnostic colonoscopy in ulcerative colitis patients preceded any immunosuppressive treatment. CDR1 DFQATT and CDR2 SNEGSKA come from the germline V gene (reference sequence). The length of the CDR3 is 10 residues. TCRdb's copy holds only in-frame clones and misses some; the assay was immunoSEQ multiplex PCR. The repertoire holds tens of thousands of clones, with 70% to 85% as singletons. The sequence came from a boy between 10 and 17 years old with moderate ulcerative colitis. The sequenced sample was blood. The genes are TRBV20-1 and TRBJ2-7; D is undetermined. The CDR3 DNA follows: TGCAGCGCGATCGGGTACGAGCAGTACTTC. Translated: CSAIGYEQYF.